The TCR beta chain under discussion was sequenced for a study of identical twins. Findings of the study overall: These conclusions were based on statistical analysis (cross-sectional, not following the same donors). Beta out-of-frame twin sharing showed a weaker excess.

Germline loops: CDR1 SGHTA, CDR2 FQGNSA. The CDR3 contains 14 residues. The V end lost 2 bases, the J end lost 0 bases, and 5 bases lay between the germline ends. Everyone who gave samples was a healthy Caucasian. This clonotype was observed a handful of times. Its specificity is unknown. Template switching created a universal primer site, and the cDNA included unique molecular identifiers. TCRdb re-analysed the 5' RACE reads in MiXCR, keeping a single row per CDR3 protein. The table includes more than 200,000 distinct CDR3 sequences, roughly a tenth detected once. The chain joins TRBV7-2 to TRBJ2-4, with no clear D. Material: memory (CD45RO+) T cells sorted from blood. The TCR sequence derives from a woman aged 18-29 years in good health. CDR3 sequence reads: CASSLSLAKNIQYF. CDR3 sequence (DNA): TGTGCCAGCAGCTTATCACTAGCCAAAAACATTCAGTACTTC.